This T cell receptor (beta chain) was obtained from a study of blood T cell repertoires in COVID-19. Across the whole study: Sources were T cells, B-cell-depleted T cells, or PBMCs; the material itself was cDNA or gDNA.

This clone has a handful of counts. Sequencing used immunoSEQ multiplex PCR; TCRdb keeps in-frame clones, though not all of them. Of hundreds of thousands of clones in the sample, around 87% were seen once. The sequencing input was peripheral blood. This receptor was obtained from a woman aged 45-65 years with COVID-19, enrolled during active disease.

CDR3 sequence reads: CATSREGTGYEQYF. Here the CDR3 DNA reads TGTGCCACCAGCAGAGAGGGCACAGGCTACGAGCAGTACTTC. The chain links TRBV15 to TRBJ2-7; a possible D gene is TRBD1 (5 bases). V was clipped by 0 bases and J by 3 bases, with 9 bases between them. Germline V gene data show CDR1 as LNHNV and CDR2 as YYDKDF (reference sequence). The CDR3 has 14 residues.